The T cell receptor beta chain under discussion was sequenced for a study of glioma-infiltrating T cells after dendritic cell vaccination. Study-wide points: Survival was not directly related to TCR clonality in these patients. Few patients contributed both blood and tumor specimens.

Time point: after dendritic cell vaccination, including at tumor progression/relapse. No glioblastoma patient carried an isocitrate dehydrogenase mutation. The PCR used 60 V beta and 13 J beta primers. The table came from immunoSEQ multiplex PCR; TCRdb's copy has only in-frame clones and leaves some out. The sample carries approximately 85,000 clones, 85% recorded once. As concerns this clone: Antigen: not known.

V was clipped by 4 bases and J by 3 bases; unmatched bases: 10. Germline CDR1 reads SGDLS; CDR2 reads YYNGEE. This CDR3 contains 17 residues. This TCR derives from a human donor with glioblastoma. The rearrangement uses TRBV9 and TRBJ1-4, with TRBD1 identical over 9 bases. The material sequenced was blood, taken after dendritic cell vaccination. The CDR3 is CASSTTGGASPNEKLFF. Here the CDR3 DNA reads TGTGCCAGCAGCACCACAGGGGGCGCATCACCTAATGAAAAACTGTTTTTT.